In this sample, the clone carrying this T cell receptor beta chain turned up once. Its antigen is as yet unknown. Measured with immunoSEQ multiplex PCR; TCRdb has only the in-frame clones, and not every one. The sample shows about 62,000 clones, 80% to 95% of them seen only once. These data come from a study of OX40 agonist ivuxolimab in advanced cancers. Study in general: The diagnoses of dose-escalation patients were hepatocellular carcinoma, melanoma, renal cell or head and neck cancer. Patients with prior anti-PD-1, anti-PD-L1 or anti-CTLA-4 therapy were eligible; about 41% had some. Study-level points and caveats: Blood T cells, both CD4+ and CD8+, expanded clonally by week 6 at 0.1 to 3.0 mg/kg.

Germline CDR1 reads MNHEY; CDR2 reads SVGAGI. The germline V and J ends were trimmed by 3 bases and 4 bases, with 15 bases remaining between them. The CDR3 has 15 residues. The TCR sequence derives from an adult with an advanced solid tumor such as melanoma, head and neck, liver or kidney cancer. The sample consisted of CD4+ or CD8+ T cells sorted from blood, taken in a trial of the OX40 agonist ivuxolimab. This sequence joins TRBV6-5 and TRBJ1-1; a weak D match, TRBD1 (5 bases). The CDR3 reads CASSYSGARGTEAFF. As DNA, the CDR3 is TGTGCCAGCAGTTATAGCGGGGCTAGGGGCACTGAAGCTTTCTTT.